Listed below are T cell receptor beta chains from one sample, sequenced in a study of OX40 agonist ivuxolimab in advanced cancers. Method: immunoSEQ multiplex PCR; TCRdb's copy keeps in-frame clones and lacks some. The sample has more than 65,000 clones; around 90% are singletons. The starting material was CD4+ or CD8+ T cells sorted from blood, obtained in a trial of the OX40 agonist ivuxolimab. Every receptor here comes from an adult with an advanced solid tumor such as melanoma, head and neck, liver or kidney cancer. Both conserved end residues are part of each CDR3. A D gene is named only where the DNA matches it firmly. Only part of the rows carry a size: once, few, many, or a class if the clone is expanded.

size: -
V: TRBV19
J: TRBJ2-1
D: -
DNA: TGTGCCAGTACCAGTTCCCGGTCGGAGCAGTTCTTC
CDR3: CASTSSRSEQFF

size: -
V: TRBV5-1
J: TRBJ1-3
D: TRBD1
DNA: TGCGCCAGCAGCTCAACAGGGGCTTCCGGAAACACCATATATTTT
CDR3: CASSSTGASGNTIYF

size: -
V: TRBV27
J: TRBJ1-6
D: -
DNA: TGTGCCAGCAGTTTATCAAGGAATTCACCCCTCCACTTT
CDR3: CASSLSRNSPLHF

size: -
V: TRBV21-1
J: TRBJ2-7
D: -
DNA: TGTGCCAGCGCACCAGGGCAGCCAGACCCCTACGAGCAGTACTTC
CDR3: CASAPGQPDPYEQYF

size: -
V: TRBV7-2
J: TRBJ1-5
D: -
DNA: TGTGCCAGCAGCTTATCCGGGACTGGGCCACAGCCCCAGCATTTT
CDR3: CASSLSGTGPQPQHF

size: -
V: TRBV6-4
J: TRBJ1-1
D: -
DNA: TGTGCCAGCAGTCACGACAGAAACACTGAAGCTTTCTTT
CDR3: CASSHDRNTEAFF

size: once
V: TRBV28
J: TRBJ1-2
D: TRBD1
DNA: TGTGCCAGCAGTAAACAGGGGTTAGTAGATGGCTACACCTTC
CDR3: CASSKQGLVDGYTF

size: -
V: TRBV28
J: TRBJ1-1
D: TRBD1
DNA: TGTGCCAGCAGGCCATACGGACAGGGGGAATCCACTGAAGCTTTCTTT
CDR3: CASRPYGQGESTEAFF

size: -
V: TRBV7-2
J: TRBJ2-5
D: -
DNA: TGTGCCAGCAGCCCCCGGGGGCGGCAAGAGACCCAGTACTTC
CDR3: CASSPRGRQETQYF

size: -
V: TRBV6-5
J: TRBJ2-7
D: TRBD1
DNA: TGTGCCAGCAGAAGACAGGGGGCGGGTGAGCAGTACTTC
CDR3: CASRRQGAGEQYF

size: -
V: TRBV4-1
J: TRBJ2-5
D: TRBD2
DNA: TGCGCCAGCAGCTATAGACTAGCGGAAGAGACCCAGTACTTC
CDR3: CASSYRLAEETQYF

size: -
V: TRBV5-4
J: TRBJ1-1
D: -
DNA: TGTGCCAGCAGAAAAACAAGGGACGCTGAAGCTTTCTTT
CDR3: CASRKTRDAEAFF

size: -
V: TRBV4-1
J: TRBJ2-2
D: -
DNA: TGCGCCAGCAGCCTTCCAACGAACACCGGGGAGCTGTTTTTT
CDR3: CASSLPTNTGELFF

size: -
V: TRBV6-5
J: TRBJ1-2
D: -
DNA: TGTGCCAGCAGTTACTCGAACAGCTATGGCTACACCTTC
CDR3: CASSYSNSYGYTF

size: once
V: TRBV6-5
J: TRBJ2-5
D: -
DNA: TGTGCCAGCAGTACCAGGAGTGCTAAGACCCAGTACTTC
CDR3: CASSTRSAKTQYF

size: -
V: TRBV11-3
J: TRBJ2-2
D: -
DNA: TGTGCCAGCAGGACCGGGGGTGCGGGCACCGGGGAGCTGTTTTTT
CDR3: CASRTGGAGTGELFF

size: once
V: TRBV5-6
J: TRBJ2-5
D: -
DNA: TGTGCCAGCAGCTTAGAGGGGGGCTGGGTAGAGACCCAGTACTTC
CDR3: CASSLEGGWVETQYF

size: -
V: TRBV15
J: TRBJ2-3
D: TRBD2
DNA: TGTGCCACCAGCAGAGTCTTGACTAGCGGACCAGATACGCAGTATTTT
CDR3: CATSRVLTSGPDTQYF

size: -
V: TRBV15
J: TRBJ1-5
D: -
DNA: TGTGCCACCAGCCCACAGGGAGCTGGGCTTTTTAGCAATCAGCCCCAGCATTTT
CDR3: CATSPQGAGLFSNQPQHF

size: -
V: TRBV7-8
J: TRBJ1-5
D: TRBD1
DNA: TGTGCCAGCAGCAAACAGGACAGGGGAAGCAATCAGCCCCAGCATTTT
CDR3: CASSKQDRGSNQPQHF

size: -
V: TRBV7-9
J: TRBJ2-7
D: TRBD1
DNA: TGTGCCAGCAGCCCGGACAGGGCGTACGAGCAGTACTTC
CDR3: CASSPDRAYEQYF

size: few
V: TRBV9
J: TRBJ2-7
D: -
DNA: TGTGCCAGCAGCGTAGGCCCGGGATCCGGCCACGAGCAGTACTTC
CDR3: CASSVGPGSGHEQYF

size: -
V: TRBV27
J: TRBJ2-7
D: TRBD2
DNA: TGTGCCAGCAGTTTCATGACTAGCGGGAGGGCACACGAGCAGTACTTC
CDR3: CASSFMTSGRAHEQYF

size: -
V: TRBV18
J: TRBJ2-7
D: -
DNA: TGTGCCAGCTCACTAACGGACATTTTCGCGGTAGACGAGCAGTACTTC
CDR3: CASSLTDIFAVDEQYF

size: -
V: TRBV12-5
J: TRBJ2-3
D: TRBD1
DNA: TGTGCTAGTGGTTCGGGACAGATAGGTAGCACAGATACGCAGTATTTT
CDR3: CASGSGQIGSTDTQYF

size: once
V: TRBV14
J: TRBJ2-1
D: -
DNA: TGTGCCAGCAGCCGAGACAGATCTATCTCCTACAATGAGCAGTTCTTC
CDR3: CASSRDRSISYNEQFF

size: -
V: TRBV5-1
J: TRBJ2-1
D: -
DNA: TGCGCCAGCAGCTTCGGTGGAGCCTCCTACAATGAGCAGTTCTTC
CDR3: CASSFGGASYNEQFF

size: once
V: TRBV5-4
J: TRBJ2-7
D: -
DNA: TGTGCCAGCAGCTTGGCGGGACGCGAGCAGTACTTC
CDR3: CASSLAGREQYF

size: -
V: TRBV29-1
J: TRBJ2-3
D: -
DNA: TGCAGCGTTGGGGTTCTGGGTCGAGTCACAGATACGCAGTATTTT
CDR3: CSVGVLGRVTDTQYF

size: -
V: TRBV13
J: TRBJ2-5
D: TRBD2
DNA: TGTGCCAGCAGCAACGACGCGGGAGCTGAGACCCAGTACTTC
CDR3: CASSNDAGAETQYF

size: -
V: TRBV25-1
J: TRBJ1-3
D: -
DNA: TGTGCCAGCAGCCCCTTTGGAGGGGGGAGAGCTGGAAACACCATATATTTT
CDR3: CASSPFGGGRAGNTIYF

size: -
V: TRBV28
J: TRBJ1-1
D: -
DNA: TGTGCCAGCAGTTTGACAGCTGGTGAAGCTTTCTTT
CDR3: CASSLTAGEAFF

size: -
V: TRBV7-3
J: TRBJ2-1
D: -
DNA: TGTGCCAGCAGCTTAACCACAGACTTCTACAATGAGCAGTTCTTC
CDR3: CASSLTTDFYNEQFF

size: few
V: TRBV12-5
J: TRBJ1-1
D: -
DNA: TGTGCTAGTGGTTTGGTACATGCGGGGATCAGCACTGAAGCTTTCTTT
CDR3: CASGLVHAGISTEAFF

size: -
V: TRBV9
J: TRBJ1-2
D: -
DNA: TGTGCCAGCAGCGTAGTAGGGGATCAGGGCTATGGCTACACCTTC
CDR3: CASSVVGDQGYGYTF

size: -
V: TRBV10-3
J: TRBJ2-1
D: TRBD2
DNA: TGTGCCATCAGTGAGTCGACGGGTGCGGGAGCGCGCTCCTACAATGAGCAGTTCTTC
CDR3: CAISESTGAGARSYNEQFF

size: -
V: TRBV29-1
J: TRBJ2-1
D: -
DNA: TGCAGCGTTGAAGGTGGAAGCGGGCAGTACAATGAGCAGTTCTTC
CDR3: CSVEGGSGQYNEQFF

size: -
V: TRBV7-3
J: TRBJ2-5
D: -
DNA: TGTGCCAGCAGCCCTTTCAGGGAGGCGGCCCAGTACTTC
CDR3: CASSPFREAAQYF

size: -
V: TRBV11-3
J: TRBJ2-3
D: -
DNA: TGTGCCAGCAGCGTACTAGACGATACGCAGTATTTT
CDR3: CASSVLDDTQYF